These 18 T cell receptor beta chains came from one sample sequenced in a study of cytomegalovirus exposure and HLA in healthy donors. Primers: 60 Vbeta forward and 13 Jbeta reverse. TCRdb's copy holds only in-frame clones and misses some; the assay was immunoSEQ multiplex PCR. The repertoire holds some 170,000 clones, with about 65% as singletons. Material: PBMCs. The receptor source for this set is a woman in her twenties or thirties in good health and CMV-seronegative.

This chain connects TRBV7-9 to TRBJ2-5; the match to TRBD1 covers 7 bases. Germline V lookup: CDR1 SEHNR, CDR2 FQNEAQ (reference sequence). V lost 4 bases to trimming and J lost 4 bases; unmatched junction nucleotides: 6. The CDR3 length is 14 residues. The CDR3 spells CASSSVRGTETQYF. For the CDR3, the DNA is TGTGCCAGCAGCTCTGTCAGGGGGACAGAGACCCAGTACTTC.

This clone was observed a few times. The rearrangement uses TRBV4-1 and TRBJ2-3; unclear D gene. The CDR3 totals 17 residues. CDR1 is MGHRA and CDR2 is YSYEKL in the germline V gene. Deletions cut 0 bases from V and 6 bases from J, with 19 bases between. CDR3 sequence reads: CASSQDFWPLNLDTQYF. The CDR3 DNA follows: TGCGCCAGCAGCCAAGATTTCTGGCCGCTCAATTTGGATACGCAGTATTTT.

The gene calls are TRBV6-6 and TRBJ1-2, with unresolved D. The V gene's germline CDR1 is MNHNY and CDR2 SVGAGI (reference sequence). The V end lost 0 bases, the J end lost 2 bases, and 10 bases lay between the germline ends. CDR3 length: 15 amino acids. The CDR3 coding sequence is TGTGCCAGCAGTTACTCGATAAGGGAGAACTATGGCTACACCTTC. Translated, it gives CASSYSIRENYGYTF.

This clone was recorded a few times. The rearrangement links TRBV15 to TRBJ2-7; TRBD2 is a possible D gene (6 bases). The CDR3 covers 14 residues. The germline CDR1 and CDR2 sequences are LNHNV and YYDKDF (reference sequence). Trimming took off 5 bases at V and 6 bases at J, with 17 bases between the two ends. This CDR3 reads CATSLANSYREQYF. The CDR3 region has the DNA TGTGCCACCAGCCTAGCGAACTCCTACCGCGAGCAGTACTTC. Full variable domain (missing parts from reference TRBV15 and TRBJ2-7): DAMVIQNPRYQVTQFGKPVTLSCSQTLNHNVMYWYQQKSSQAPKLLFHYYDKDFNNEADTPDNFQSRRPNTSFCFLDIRSPGLGDTAMYLCATSLANSYREQYFGPGTRLTVT.

The V gene is TRBV7-9, the J gene TRBJ2-7; D gene unclear. Germline V gene sequence: CDR1 SEHNR, CDR2 FQNEAQ (reference sequence). The CDR3 extends over 18 amino acids. V lost 2 bases to trimming and J lost 3 bases, with 23 bases between them. The chain's CDR3 is CASSLPKVGSPGVYEQYF. CDR3 DNA sequence: TGTGCCAGCAGCTTACCAAAGGTGGGCTCTCCAGGCGTCTACGAGCAGTACTTC.

The chain joins TRBV5-4 to TRBJ2-7; a possible D gene is TRBD1 (6 bases). CDR1 is SGHNT and CDR2 is YYREEE in the germline V gene (reference sequence). Trimming shortened V by 4 bases and J by 0 bases, and 17 bases separated the two germline ends. The CDR3 totals 16 residues. The CDR3, as DNA: TGTGCCAGCAGCGTAGGGGAACAGGGAAGCTCCTACGAGCAGTACTTC. This encodes CASSVGEQGSSYEQYF.

The rearrangement links TRBV5-6 to TRBJ2-1; TRBD2 aligns across 8 bases. CDR1 is SGHDT and CDR2 is YYEEEE in the germline V gene. The CDR3 totals 15 residues. The trim removed 1 base at V and 8 bases at J, leaving 8 bases unmatched. The CDR3 DNA follows: TGTGCCAGCAGCTTGTCGCGGGGGGCTTCGGATGAGCAGTTCTTC. Protein product: CASSLSRGASDEQFF.

V usage is TRBV9 and J usage is TRBJ2-7, with D perhaps matching TRBD1 (6 bases). Trimming stripped 0 bases from V and 0 bases from J, with 19 bases between. CDR1 is SGDLS, CDR2 YYNGEE, per germline. This CDR3 region has 18 residues. The CDR3 DNA sequence: TGTGCCAGCAGCGTAGCTCCGGACAGACACTCTACCTCCTACGAGCAGTACTTC. The encoded protein is CASSVAPDRHSTSYEQYF.

In nucleotides, the CDR3 is TGTGCCAGCAGTGTTAACTGGAACACTGAAGCTTTCTTT. Translated: CASSVNWNTEAFF. This chain joins TRBV2 and TRBJ1-1; no clear D. This CDR3 has 13 residues. V lost 4 bases and J 1 base, leaving 7 bases between the germline ends. Looked up from germline, CDR1 is SNHLY and CDR2 is FYNNEI.

The chain employs TRBV27 and TRBJ2-7, with TRBD1 matching over 10 bases. The CDR3 sequence is 16 residues long. CDR1 and CDR2 (germline): MNHEY, SMNVEV (reference sequence). The V and J ends lost 4 bases and 5 bases, in that order; junction bases with no gene match: 11. The CDR3 loop is CASSSNEGQGSDEQYF. CDR3 DNA: TGTGCCAGCAGTTCTAACGAGGGACAGGGGAGCGACGAGCAGTACTTC.

This clone was detected only a few times. This chain's CDR3 is CASSPSQGRGNTEAFF. CDR3 nucleotides: TGTGCCAGCAGCCCCAGCCAAGGTCGGGGGAACACTGAAGCTTTCTTT. The rearrangement joins TRBV11-2 to TRBJ1-1; D is unresolved. The CDR3 is made up of 16 amino acids. V was trimmed by 5 bases and J by 1 base, leaving 17 bases between them. Looked up from germline, CDR1 is SGHAT and CDR2 is FQNNGV.

This clone turned up a few times. The chain joins TRBV6-4 to TRBJ2-1; a possible D gene is TRBD2 (5 bases). V was trimmed by 3 bases and J by 7 bases, leaving 13 bases between them. The CDR3 is 14 residues long. Germline CDR1 and CDR2: MRHNA and SNTAGT. The CDR3 DNA reads TGTGCCAGCAGTGAAACGGGGTCCCTAAATGAGCAGTTCTTC. It yields the protein CASSETGSLNEQFF.

This rearrangement joins TRBV7-9 to TRBJ1-2; maybe TRBD1 (6 bases). CDR3 length: 15 residues. Trimming stripped 5 bases from V and 8 bases from J, with 21 bases between. The germline CDR1 and CDR2 sequences are SEHNR and FQNEAQ (reference sequence). This CDR3 reads CASSPTIQGLEGYTF. In DNA form, the CDR3 reads TGTGCCAGCAGCCCAACCATTCAGGGGCTGGAGGGCTACACCTTC.

In nucleotides, the CDR3 is TGTGCCAGTAGTATTGACCCGGGACAGGAGGAAAAACTGTTTTTT. Translated: CASSIDPGQEEKLFF. The V and J genes are TRBV19 and TRBJ1-4, with TRBD1 matching over 8 bases. CDR3 length: 15 residues. The junction had 8 bases not matched to a gene; V was cut back by 3 bases and J by 8 bases. Per the germline V gene, CDR1 is LNHDA and CDR2 is SQIVND (reference sequence).

The chain joins TRBV9 to TRBJ1-1; D ambiguous. The CDR3 runs to 14 residues. CDR1 is SGDLS and CDR2 is YYNGEE in the germline V gene. The germline V and J ends were trimmed by 0 bases and 0 bases, with 6 bases remaining between them. The CDR3 DNA is TGTGCCAGCAGCGTAGACAATATGAACACTGAAGCTTTCTTT. As protein: CASSVDNMNTEAFF. The entire variable domain, with the rest obtained from reference TRBV9 and TRBJ1-1, is as follows: DSGVTQTPKHLITATGQRVTLRCSPRSGDLSVYWYQQSLDQGLQFLIQYYNGEERAKGNILERFSAQQFPDLHSELNLSSLELGDSALYFCASSVDNMNTEAFFGQGTRLTVV.

The chain combines TRBV7-6 with TRBJ1-2; 8 positions agree with TRBD1. J gave up 6 bases and V 3 bases, and 3 bases lay outside the gene matches. CDR3 length: 13 residues. Germline CDR1 and CDR2: SGHVS and FNYEAQ. Written as DNA, the CDR3 is TGTGCCAGCAGCTTGGACAGGGATCATGGCTACACCTTC. As protein: CASSLDRDHGYTF.

V usage is TRBV10-3 and J usage is TRBJ1-2, with D unresolved. The ends were cut back, 10 bases at V and 5 bases at J, with 14 bases in the middle. The CDR3 spans 12 residues. From germline, CDR1 is ENHRY and CDR2 SYGVKD. CDR3 nucleotides: TGTGCCAGCTTCCTTGAGGGATATGGCTACACCTTC. Translating it yields CASFLEGYGYTF.

The J gene is TRBJ2-5, the V gene TRBV5-6, with TRBD2 matching over 7 bases. Trimming cost V 4 bases and J 5 bases; bases outside gene matches: 11. The CDR3 totals 15 residues. Germline CDR1 reads SGHDT; CDR2 reads YYEEEE. Written as DNA, the CDR3 is TGTGCCAGCAGCGGAAAGACTAGCCGGGGCGAGACCCAGTACTTC. Amino acids: CASSGKTSRGETQYF.